The rows below give T cell receptor beta chains drawn from one sample of a study of shared clonotypes between healthy human individuals. TCRdb's table, derived via immunoSEQ multiplex PCR, lists solely in-frame clones and lacks some. In the table there are over a million clones, approximately 80% of which are singletons. Sequenced: memory CD4+ T cells from PBMCs. The receptor source for this set is a young man in good health. Some clones in this sample may be carry-over from other donors' samples. CDR3s include the opening cysteine and the closing phenylalanine or tryptophan. Each record gives: D gene, V gene, clone size, J gene, CDR3 DNA, CDR3 protein. The D gene is left open where the match is weak. Where a row states a size, it is once, few, many or the class of an expanded clone; other rows omit it.

d_call: NA
v_call: TRBV29-1
clone_size: NA
j_call: TRBJ1-4
cdr3_nt: TGCAGCGTTTGGAGTGGGGATGAAAAACTGTTTTTT
cdr3_aa: CSVWSGDEKLFF

d_call: TRBD1
v_call: TRBV7-3
clone_size: NA
j_call: TRBJ2-6
cdr3_nt: TGTGCCAGCAGCTTAGCCGGGACAGCCACTGGGGCCAACGTCCTGACTTTC
cdr3_aa: CASSLAGTATGANVLTF

d_call: NA
v_call: TRBV7-6
clone_size: few
j_call: TRBJ2-1
cdr3_nt: TGTGCCAGCAGCTTAGCGGGATTGACTAGTGATGAGCAGTTCTTC
cdr3_aa: CASSLAGLTSDEQFF

d_call: NA
v_call: TRBV27
clone_size: NA
j_call: TRBJ1-3
cdr3_nt: TGTGCCAGCAGTTTGGGGAGTCCGACGGTTGGAAACACCATATATTTT
cdr3_aa: CASSLGSPTVGNTIYF

d_call: NA
v_call: TRBV5-1
clone_size: NA
j_call: TRBJ2-1
cdr3_nt: TGCGCCAGCAGCTGGGAGTACAATGAGCAGTTCTTC
cdr3_aa: CASSWEYNEQFF

d_call: NA
v_call: TRBV6-1
clone_size: NA
j_call: TRBJ2-7
cdr3_nt: TGTGCCAGCAGTGAGGGCGGCAGCATCTACGAGCAGTACTTC
cdr3_aa: CASSEGGSIYEQYF

d_call: TRBD1
v_call: TRBV28
clone_size: NA
j_call: TRBJ2-7
cdr3_nt: TGTGCCAGCAGCTCTGGGACAGGGGATAGAGAGCAGTACTTC
cdr3_aa: CASSSGTGDREQYF

d_call: NA
v_call: TRBV28
clone_size: NA
j_call: TRBJ1-2
cdr3_nt: TGTGCCAGCAGTCCCCGGGAAGGTGGCTACACCTTC
cdr3_aa: CASSPREGGYTF

d_call: TRBD2
v_call: TRBV4-3
clone_size: many
j_call: TRBJ2-7
cdr3_nt: TGCGCCAGCAGCCAAGAGGTTGCGCTAGCGGGAGGCGAGCAGTACTTC
cdr3_aa: CASSQEVALAGGEQYF

d_call: TRBD1
v_call: TRBV11-2
clone_size: NA
j_call: TRBJ2-2
cdr3_nt: TGTGCCAGCAGCACGAGACAGGGGGCGCTCACCGGGGAGCTGTTTTTT
cdr3_aa: CASSTRQGALTGELFF

d_call: TRBD2
v_call: TRBV7-9
clone_size: NA
j_call: TRBJ2-1
cdr3_nt: TGTGCCAGCAGCTTAGCCGGGACTAGCGGGGAGCAGTTCTTC
cdr3_aa: CASSLAGTSGEQFF

d_call: TRBD1
v_call: TRBV5-1
clone_size: NA
j_call: TRBJ2-7
cdr3_nt: TGCGCCAGCAGCTTGGTGTTCCAGGGGGACGAGCAGTACTTC
cdr3_aa: CASSLVFQGDEQYF

d_call: TRBD2
v_call: TRBV5-5
clone_size: NA
j_call: TRBJ2-1
cdr3_nt: TGTGCCAGCAGCCCTAGCGGGAGTCCATACAATGAGCAGTTCTTC
cdr3_aa: CASSPSGSPYNEQFF

d_call: NA
v_call: TRBV7-9
clone_size: NA
j_call: TRBJ1-1
cdr3_nt: TGTGCCAGCAGCTTGGGCCGTATGAACACTGAAGCTTTCTTT
cdr3_aa: CASSLGRMNTEAFF

d_call: NA
v_call: TRBV27
clone_size: NA
j_call: TRBJ2-7
cdr3_nt: TGTGCCAGCAGTCGCAAAACAGGGAAAGAATACGAGCAGTACTTC
cdr3_aa: CASSRKTGKEYEQYF

d_call: NA
v_call: TRBV5-1
clone_size: many
j_call: TRBJ1-1
cdr3_nt: TGCGCCAGCAGCGCTGGATTGGCCCTTGAGGCGGGCACTGAAGCTTTCTTT
cdr3_aa: CASSAGLALEAGTEAFF

d_call: NA
v_call: TRBV9
clone_size: NA
j_call: TRBJ2-7
cdr3_nt: TGTGCCAGCAGCCCCCAGGCTCAATACGAGCAGTACTTC
cdr3_aa: CASSPQAQYEQYF

d_call: TRBD1
v_call: TRBV10-3
clone_size: NA
j_call: TRBJ1-3
cdr3_nt: TGTGCCATCAGCGCGACAGGGCGCTCTGGAAACACCATATATTTT
cdr3_aa: CAISATGRSGNTIYF

d_call: TRBD2
v_call: TRBV9
clone_size: NA
j_call: TRBJ2-1
cdr3_nt: TGTGCCAGCAGCGTAGGTGGGACTAGCGGGAGTAATGAGCAGTTCTTC
cdr3_aa: CASSVGGTSGSNEQFF

d_call: TRBD1
v_call: TRBV7-9
clone_size: NA
j_call: TRBJ1-4
cdr3_nt: TGTGCCAGCAGCTTAGGGGGACTGGGGGACAGGGCTGAAAAACTGTTTTTT
cdr3_aa: CASSLGGLGDRAEKLFF

d_call: NA
v_call: TRBV2
clone_size: NA
j_call: TRBJ2-3
cdr3_nt: TGTGCCAGCAGGAGCACAGGGTTCGGGACAGATACGCAGTATTTT
cdr3_aa: CASRSTGFGTDTQYF

d_call: NA
v_call: TRBV4-3
clone_size: few
j_call: TRBJ2-7
cdr3_nt: TGCGCCAGCAGCCAAGCCGCGGGGAACTCCTACGAGCAGTACTTC
cdr3_aa: CASSQAAGNSYEQYF

d_call: TRBD2
v_call: TRBV30
clone_size: once
j_call: TRBJ2-5
cdr3_nt: TGTGCCCAGACCGGGACTAGCGGGAGGGGGGAGACCCAGTACTTC
cdr3_aa: CAQTGTSGRGETQYF

d_call: NA
v_call: TRBV19
clone_size: NA
j_call: TRBJ2-1
cdr3_nt: TGTGCCAGTAGTATCAGCTCCTACAATGAGCAGTTCTTC
cdr3_aa: CASSISSYNEQFF

d_call: NA
v_call: TRBV7-3
clone_size: NA
j_call: TRBJ2-3
cdr3_nt: TGTGCCAGCAGCTTAACGGGGTCAGATACGCAGTATTTT
cdr3_aa: CASSLTGSDTQYF

d_call: NA
v_call: TRBV4-3
clone_size: NA
j_call: TRBJ2-2
cdr3_nt: TGCGCCAGCAGCCAAGATCCGGGGGCGAACACCGGGGAGCTGTTTTTT
cdr3_aa: CASSQDPGANTGELFF

d_call: NA
v_call: TRBV9
clone_size: NA
j_call: TRBJ2-5
cdr3_nt: TGTGCCAGCAGCCGAGGCCTGGGAGAGACCCAGTACTTC
cdr3_aa: CASSRGLGETQYF

d_call: NA
v_call: TRBV30
clone_size: NA
j_call: TRBJ1-1
cdr3_nt: TGTGCCTGGAGTGTACTCAGATCCACTGAAGCTTTCTTT
cdr3_aa: CAWSVLRSTEAFF

d_call: TRBD2
v_call: TRBV29-1
clone_size: once
j_call: TRBJ2-7
cdr3_nt: TGCAGCGTTGATTCCCCGGGAGGAACCTACGAGCAGTACTTC
cdr3_aa: CSVDSPGGTYEQYF

d_call: NA
v_call: TRBV28
clone_size: NA
j_call: TRBJ2-7
cdr3_nt: TGTGCCAGCAGTGAAACATTAGCGGACTCCTACGAGCAGTACTTC
cdr3_aa: CASSETLADSYEQYF

d_call: NA
v_call: TRBV4-2
clone_size: NA
j_call: TRBJ1-3
cdr3_nt: TGTGCCAGCAGCCAACAGACGAGGGGTTTAGGCTCTGGAAACACCATATATTTT
cdr3_aa: CASSQQTRGLGSGNTIYF

d_call: NA
v_call: TRBV19
clone_size: NA
j_call: TRBJ2-7
cdr3_nt: TGTGCCAGTAAGTACGGGCCGAGCTCCTACGAGCAGTACTTC
cdr3_aa: CASKYGPSSYEQYF

d_call: TRBD1
v_call: TRBV18
clone_size: NA
j_call: TRBJ1-2
cdr3_nt: TGTGCCAGCTCCGCGGACAGGGGGCGATCTAACTATGGCTACACCTTC
cdr3_aa: CASSADRGRSNYGYTF

d_call: NA
v_call: TRBV4-1
clone_size: NA
j_call: TRBJ2-3
cdr3_nt: TGCGCCAGCAGCCAAGTGGGCAGACGGGGCGCAGATACGCAGTATTTT
cdr3_aa: CASSQVGRRGADTQYF

d_call: NA
v_call: TRBV4-2
clone_size: NA
j_call: TRBJ2-5
cdr3_nt: TGTGCCAGCAGCCAAGACTGGCAAGATGGGGGGACCCAGTACTTC
cdr3_aa: CASSQDWQDGGTQYF

d_call: NA
v_call: TRBV6-5
clone_size: NA
j_call: TRBJ1-3
cdr3_nt: TGTGCCAGCAAAAGCGGGGGCTCTGGAAACACCATATATTTT
cdr3_aa: CASKSGGSGNTIYF

d_call: TRBD1
v_call: TRBV28
clone_size: NA
j_call: TRBJ1-5
cdr3_nt: TGTGCCAGCAGTCGGACAGGGAGGGGCCAGCCCCAGCATTTT
cdr3_aa: CASSRTGRGQPQHF

d_call: NA
v_call: TRBV6-1
clone_size: NA
j_call: TRBJ2-1
cdr3_nt: TGTGCCACTGTAGGAGATTGGGTAAATGAGCAGTTCTTC
cdr3_aa: CATVGDWVNEQFF

d_call: NA
v_call: TRBV27
clone_size: NA
j_call: TRBJ2-3
cdr3_nt: TGTGCCAGCAGTTTAGGAGGGACGAGTAGGGGCACAGATACGCAGTATTTT
cdr3_aa: CASSLGGTSRGTDTQYF

d_call: TRBD1
v_call: TRBV6-1
clone_size: NA
j_call: TRBJ2-7
cdr3_nt: TGTGCCAGCAGTGATCGGGGACAGGGTAGCTCCTACGAGCAGTACTTC
cdr3_aa: CASSDRGQGSSYEQYF

d_call: TRBD1
v_call: TRBV12-5
clone_size: NA
j_call: TRBJ2-2
cdr3_nt: TGTGCTAGTGCCCTCAGGGGGCCGACTACCACTAACATGAACACCGGGGAGCTGTTTTTT
cdr3_aa: CASALRGPTTTNMNTGELFF

d_call: TRBD2
v_call: TRBV5-1
clone_size: NA
j_call: TRBJ2-5
cdr3_nt: TGCGCCAGCAGCTTAGCAGGGACTAGTGGTGAGACCCAGTACTTC
cdr3_aa: CASSLAGTSGETQYF

d_call: NA
v_call: TRBV7-9
clone_size: NA
j_call: TRBJ2-2
cdr3_nt: TGTGCCAGCAGCCCTAGGTGGAACACCGGGGAGCTGTTTTTT
cdr3_aa: CASSPRWNTGELFF

d_call: TRBD2
v_call: TRBV18
clone_size: NA
j_call: TRBJ2-1
cdr3_nt: TGTGCCAGCTCATTGTCCTCAGCAGCGGGAGCTGGAGAGCAGTTCTTC
cdr3_aa: CASSLSSAAGAGEQFF

d_call: TRBD2
v_call: TRBV7-9
clone_size: few
j_call: TRBJ2-2
cdr3_nt: TGTGCCAGCAGTTCGGGACTAGTTACCGGGGAGCTGTTTTTT
cdr3_aa: CASSSGLVTGELFF

d_call: NA
v_call: TRBV11-2
clone_size: NA
j_call: TRBJ1-4
cdr3_nt: TGTGCCAGCAGCTCCCTAAAAGTAACTAATGAAAAACTGTTTTTT
cdr3_aa: CASSSLKVTNEKLFF

d_call: TRBD1
v_call: TRBV6-6
clone_size: NA
j_call: TRBJ1-1
cdr3_nt: TGTGCCAGCAGTGACCAGGACAGGGAGCACACTGAAGCTTTCTTT
cdr3_aa: CASSDQDREHTEAFF

d_call: NA
v_call: TRBV4-2
clone_size: NA
j_call: TRBJ1-5
cdr3_nt: TGTGCCAGCAGCCAAACTGCCCCAGTGGGGGGTTCTAAGCAGCCCCAGCATTTT
cdr3_aa: CASSQTAPVGGSKQPQHF

d_call: TRBD1
v_call: TRBV5-6
clone_size: once
j_call: TRBJ2-5
cdr3_nt: TGTGCCAGCAGCTTGGCTAACAGGGGGTTGGAGACCCAGTACTTC
cdr3_aa: CASSLANRGLETQYF

d_call: NA
v_call: TRBV9
clone_size: NA
j_call: TRBJ2-2
cdr3_nt: TGTGCCAGCAGCCAAGCAGCGGTTTACACCGGGGAGCTGTTTTTT
cdr3_aa: CASSQAAVYTGELFF

d_call: NA
v_call: TRBV5-1
clone_size: NA
j_call: TRBJ2-6
cdr3_nt: TGCGCCAGCAGCAGCTTAATTGGGGCCAACGTCCTGACTTTC
cdr3_aa: CASSSLIGANVLTF

d_call: NA
v_call: TRBV4-1
clone_size: NA
j_call: TRBJ1-2
cdr3_nt: TGCGCCAGCAGCCAAGGGGAGGGAAGCTATGGCTACACCTTC
cdr3_aa: CASSQGEGSYGYTF

d_call: TRBD1
v_call: TRBV28
clone_size: NA
j_call: TRBJ2-5
cdr3_nt: TGTGCCAGCAGTTCCTTATCAGGGGGCGCAAGGTTGGAGACCCAGTACTTC
cdr3_aa: CASSSLSGGARLETQYF

d_call: TRBD1
v_call: TRBV10-3
clone_size: few
j_call: TRBJ2-7
cdr3_nt: TGTGCCATCAGAGACGGACAGGGGGGTACCTACGAGCAGTACTTC
cdr3_aa: CAIRDGQGGTYEQYF